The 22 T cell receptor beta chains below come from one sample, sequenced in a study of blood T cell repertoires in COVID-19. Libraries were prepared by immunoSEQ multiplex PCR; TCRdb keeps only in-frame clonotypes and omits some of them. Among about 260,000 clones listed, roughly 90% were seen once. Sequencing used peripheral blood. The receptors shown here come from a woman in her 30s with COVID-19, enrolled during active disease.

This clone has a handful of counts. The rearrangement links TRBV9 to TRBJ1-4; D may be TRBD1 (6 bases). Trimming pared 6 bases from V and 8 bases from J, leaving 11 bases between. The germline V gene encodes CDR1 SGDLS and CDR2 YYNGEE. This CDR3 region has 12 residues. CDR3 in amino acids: CASKGETEKLFF. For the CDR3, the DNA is TGTGCCAGCAAGGGGGAAACCGAAAAACTGTTTTTT.

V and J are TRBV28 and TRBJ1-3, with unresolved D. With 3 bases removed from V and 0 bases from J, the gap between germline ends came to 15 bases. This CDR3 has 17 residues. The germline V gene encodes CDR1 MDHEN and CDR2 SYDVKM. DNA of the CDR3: TGTGCCAGCAGTTTTATTTTTGGCCAACACTCTGGAAACACCATATATTTT. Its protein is CASSFIFGQHSGNTIYF. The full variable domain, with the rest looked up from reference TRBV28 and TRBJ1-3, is DVKVTQSSRYLVKRTGEKVFLECVQDMDHENMFWYRQDPGLGLRLIYFSYDVKMKEKGDIPEGYSVSREKKERFSLILESASTNQTSMYLCASSFIFGQHSGNTIYFGEGSWLTVV.

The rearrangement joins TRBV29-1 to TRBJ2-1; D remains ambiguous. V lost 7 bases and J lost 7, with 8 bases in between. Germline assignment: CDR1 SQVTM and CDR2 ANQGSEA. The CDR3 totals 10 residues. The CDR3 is CSGGANEQFF. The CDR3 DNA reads TGCAGCGGAGGAGCTAATGAGCAGTTCTTC.

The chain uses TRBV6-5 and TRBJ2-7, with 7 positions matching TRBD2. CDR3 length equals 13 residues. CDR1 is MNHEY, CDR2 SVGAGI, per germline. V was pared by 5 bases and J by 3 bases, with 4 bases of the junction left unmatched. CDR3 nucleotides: TGTGCCAGCAGTAGGCTAGCGGACTACGAGCAGTACTTC. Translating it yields CASSRLADYEQYF.

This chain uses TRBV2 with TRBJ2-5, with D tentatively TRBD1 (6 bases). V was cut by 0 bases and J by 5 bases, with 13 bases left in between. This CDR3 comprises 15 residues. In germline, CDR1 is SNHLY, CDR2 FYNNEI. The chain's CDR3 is CASSEAPQGMETQYF. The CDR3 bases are TGTGCCAGCAGTGAAGCCCCACAGGGAATGGAGACCCAGTACTTC.

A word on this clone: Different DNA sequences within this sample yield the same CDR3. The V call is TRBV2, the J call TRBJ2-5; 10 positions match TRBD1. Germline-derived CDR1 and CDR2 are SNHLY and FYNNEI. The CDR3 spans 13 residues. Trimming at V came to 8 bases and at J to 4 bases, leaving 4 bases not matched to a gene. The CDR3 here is CASRQGAGETQYF. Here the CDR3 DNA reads TGTGCCAGCCGACAGGGGGCGGGAGAGACCCAGTACTTC. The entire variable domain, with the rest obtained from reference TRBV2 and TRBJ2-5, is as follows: EPEVTQTPSHQVTQMGQEVILRCVPISNHLYFYWYRQILGQKVEFLVSFYNNEISEKSEIFDDQFSVERPDGSNFTLKIRSTKLEDSAMYFCASRQGAGETQYFGPGTRLLVL.

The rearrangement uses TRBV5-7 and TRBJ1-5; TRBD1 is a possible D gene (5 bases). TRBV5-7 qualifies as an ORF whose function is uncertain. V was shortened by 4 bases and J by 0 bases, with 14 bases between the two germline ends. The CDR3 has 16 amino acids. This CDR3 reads CASSGGGDTSNQPQHF. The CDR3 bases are TGTGCCAGCAGCGGGGGGGGTGACACTAGCAATCAGCCCCAGCATTTT.

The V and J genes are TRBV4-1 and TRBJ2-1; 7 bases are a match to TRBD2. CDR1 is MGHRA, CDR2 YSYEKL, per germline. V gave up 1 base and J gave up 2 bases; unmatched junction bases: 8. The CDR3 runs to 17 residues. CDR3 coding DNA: TGCGCCAGCAGCCAAGTTTTGGCGGGAGCGACCTACAATGAGCAGTTCTTC. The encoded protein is CASSQVLAGATYNEQFF.

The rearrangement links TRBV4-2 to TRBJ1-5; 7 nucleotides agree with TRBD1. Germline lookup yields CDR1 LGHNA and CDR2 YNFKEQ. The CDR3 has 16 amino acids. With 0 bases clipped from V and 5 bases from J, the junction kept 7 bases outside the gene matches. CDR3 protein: CASSQEGGGLYQPQHF. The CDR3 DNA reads TGTGCCAGCAGCCAAGAAGGGGGCGGACTCTATCAGCCCCAGCATTTT.

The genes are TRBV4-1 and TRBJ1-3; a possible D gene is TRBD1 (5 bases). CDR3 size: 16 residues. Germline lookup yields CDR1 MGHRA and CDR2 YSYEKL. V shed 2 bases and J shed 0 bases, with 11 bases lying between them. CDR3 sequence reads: CASSQIAGGSGNTIYF. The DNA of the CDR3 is TGCGCCAGCAGCCAAATCGCCGGGGGCTCTGGAAACACCATATATTTT.

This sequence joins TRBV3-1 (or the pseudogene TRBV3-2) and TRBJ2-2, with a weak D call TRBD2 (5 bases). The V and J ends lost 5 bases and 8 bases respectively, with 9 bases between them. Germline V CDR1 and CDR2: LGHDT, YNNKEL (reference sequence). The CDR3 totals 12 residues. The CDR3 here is CASSAGVGELFF. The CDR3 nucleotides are TGTGCCAGCAGCGCCGGGGTTGGGGAGCTGTTTTTT.

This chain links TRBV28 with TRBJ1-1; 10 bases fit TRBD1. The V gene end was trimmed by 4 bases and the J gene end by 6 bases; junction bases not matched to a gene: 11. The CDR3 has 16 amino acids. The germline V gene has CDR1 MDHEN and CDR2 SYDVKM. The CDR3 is CASSYRGQGTLAEAFF. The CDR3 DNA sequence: TGTGCCAGCAGTTACCGGGGACAGGGGACCCTAGCTGAAGCTTTCTTT.

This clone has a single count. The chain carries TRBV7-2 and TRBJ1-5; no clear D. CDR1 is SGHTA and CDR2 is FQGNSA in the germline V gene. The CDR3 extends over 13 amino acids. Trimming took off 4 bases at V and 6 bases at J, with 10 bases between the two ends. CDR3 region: CASSSAVGQPQHF. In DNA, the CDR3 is TGTGCCAGCAGCTCGGCGGTAGGTCAGCCCCAGCATTTT.

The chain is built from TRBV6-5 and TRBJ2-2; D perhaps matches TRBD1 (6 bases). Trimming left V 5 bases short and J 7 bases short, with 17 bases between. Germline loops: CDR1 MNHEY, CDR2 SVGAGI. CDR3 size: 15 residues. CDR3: CASSPLDRRNGELFF. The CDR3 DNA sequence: TGTGCCAGCAGTCCCCTTGACAGGCGTAACGGGGAGCTGTTTTTT.

CDR3 sequence (DNA): TGTGCCAGCAGTTTGCGGGGGTTGACCTACGAGCAGTACTTC. Translation: CASSLRGLTYEQYF. The chain has TRBV28 and TRBJ2-7, with 7 nucleotides matching TRBD2. Germline V gene data show CDR1 as MDHEN and CDR2 as SYDVKM. V was clipped by 3 bases and J by 2 bases; unmatched bases: 4. The CDR3 consists of 14 residues.

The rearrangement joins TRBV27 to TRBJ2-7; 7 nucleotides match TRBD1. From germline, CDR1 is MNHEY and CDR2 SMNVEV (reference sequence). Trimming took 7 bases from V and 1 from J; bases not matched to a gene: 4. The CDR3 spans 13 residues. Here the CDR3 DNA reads TGTGCCAGCAAGCCGGACAGGTCCTACGAGCAGTACTTC. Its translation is CASKPDRSYEQYF.

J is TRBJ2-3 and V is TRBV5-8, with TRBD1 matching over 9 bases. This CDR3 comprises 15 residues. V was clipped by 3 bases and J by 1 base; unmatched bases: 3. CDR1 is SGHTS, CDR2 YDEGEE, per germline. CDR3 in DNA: TGTGCCAGCAGCTCGGGACAGGGTGGCACAGATACGCAGTATTTT. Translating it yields CASSSGQGGTDTQYF. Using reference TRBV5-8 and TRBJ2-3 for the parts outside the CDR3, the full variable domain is EAGVTQSPTHLIKTRGQQATLRCSPISGHTSVYWYQQALGLGLQFLLWYDEGEERNRGNFPPRFSGRQFPNYSSELNVNALELEDSALYLCASSSGQGGTDTQYFGPGTRLTVL.

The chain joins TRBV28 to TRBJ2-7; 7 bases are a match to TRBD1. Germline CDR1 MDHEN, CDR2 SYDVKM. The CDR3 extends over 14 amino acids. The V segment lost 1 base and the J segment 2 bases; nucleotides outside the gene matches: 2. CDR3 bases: TGTGCCAGCAGTTTATCCGGACAGGCCTACGAGCAGTACTTC. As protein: CASSLSGQAYEQYF.

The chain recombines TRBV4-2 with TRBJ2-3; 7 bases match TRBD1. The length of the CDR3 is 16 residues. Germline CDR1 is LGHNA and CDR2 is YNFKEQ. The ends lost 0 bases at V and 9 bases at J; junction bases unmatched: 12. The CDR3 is CASSQELGEQGRTQYF. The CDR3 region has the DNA TGTGCCAGCAGCCAAGAATTAGGGGAACAGGGGAGAACGCAGTATTTT.

DNA for the CDR3: TGTGCCTGGAGTGTATTGGCGGGAGTACGGGATACGCAGTATTTT. It codes for CAWSVLAGVRDTQYF. V and J are TRBV30 and TRBJ2-3; 7 positions agree with TRBD2. V was clipped by 0 bases and J by 6 bases; unmatched bases: 9. The CDR3 has 15 amino acids. CDR1 and CDR2 from the germline V gene are GTSNPN and SVGIG (reference sequence).

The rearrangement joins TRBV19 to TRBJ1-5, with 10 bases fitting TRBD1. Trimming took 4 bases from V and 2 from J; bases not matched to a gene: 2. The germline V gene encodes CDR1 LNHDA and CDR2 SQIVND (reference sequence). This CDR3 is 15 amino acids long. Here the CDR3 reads CASSTGTGGNQPQHF. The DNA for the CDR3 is TGTGCCAGTAGTACAGGGACAGGGGGCAATCAGCCCCAGCATTTT.

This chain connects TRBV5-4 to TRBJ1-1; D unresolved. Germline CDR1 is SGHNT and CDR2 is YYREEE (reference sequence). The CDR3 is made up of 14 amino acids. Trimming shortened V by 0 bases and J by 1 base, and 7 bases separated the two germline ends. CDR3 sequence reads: CASSLEVRNTEAFF. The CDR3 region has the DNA TGTGCCAGCAGCTTGGAAGTGAGGAACACTGAAGCTTTCTTT.